The 11 T cell receptor beta chains below all came from one sample that was sequenced in a study of T cell repertoires in cytomegalovirus infection. Their target antigens are unknown. A single record per CDR3 protein comes from TCRdb applying MiXCR to the reads. The data contain approximately 270,000 distinct CDR3 sequences, roughly 21% of them singletons. Sequencing was performed on cultured PBMCs, taken from culture after CMV antigen stimulation. These receptors were taken from a human donor in good health (CMV status not recorded). Some clones in this sample may be carry-over from other donors' samples.

This rearrangement joins TRBV7-2 to TRBJ2-6; 9 bases agree with TRBD1. Losses at the gene ends were 5 bases for V and 2 bases for J; bases not matched to a gene: 10. The CDR3 loop spans 18 amino acids. Germline CDR1 reads SGHTA; CDR2 reads FQGNSA. CDR3 residues: CASSGRDRVVAGANVLTF. In DNA, the CDR3 is TGTGCCAGCAGCGGAAGGGACAGGGTAGTCGCTGGGGCCAACGTCCTGACTTTC.

This clonotype has just a few counts. This sequence joins TRBV20-1 and TRBJ2-3, with 16 bases matching TRBD2. This CDR3 is 16 amino acids long. CDR1 is DFQATT, CDR2 SNEGSKA, per germline (reference sequence). V shed 6 bases, J shed 5 bases, and the junction held 8 bases outside the gene matches. The CDR3 DNA is TGCAGTGCCTCGGGGACTAGCGGGAGGGCCATAGATACGCAGTATTTT. Its translation is CSASGTSGRAIDTQYF.

V and J are TRBV14 and TRBJ1-2, with 12 bases identical to TRBD1. The V segment lost 4 bases and the J segment 5 bases; nucleotides outside the gene matches: 2. The CDR3 has 14 residues. Per germline, CDR1 SGHDN and CDR2 FVKESK. The CDR3 DNA is TGTGCCAGCAGCCTGGGACAGGGGGCTTATGGCTACACCTTC. Its protein product is CASSLGQGAYGYTF.

In this sample, this clonotype turned up many times. The rearrangement uses TRBV7-9 and TRBJ1-2; D unresolved. Germline CDR1 SEHNR, CDR2 FQNEAQ (reference sequence). V was pared by 10 bases and J by 2 bases, with 17 bases between. The CDR3 loop spans 14 amino acids. CDR3 protein: CATYTVGENYGYTF. Here the CDR3 DNA reads TGTGCCACTTATACCGTCGGTGAGAACTATGGCTACACCTTC.

This clonotype was counted many times. This rearrangement joins TRBV11-1 to TRBJ2-6; a weak D match, TRBD1 (5 bases). Germline V gene data show CDR1 as SGHAT and CDR2 as FQDESV (reference sequence). The germline V and J ends were trimmed by 0 bases and 4 bases, with 10 bases remaining between them. This CDR3 is 16 amino acids long. CDR3 nucleotide sequence: TGTGCCAGCAGCTTAGCAGGGGCGTCGGGGGCCAACGTCCTGACTTTC. It yields the protein CASSLAGASGANVLTF.

The sample holds many counts of this clonotype. This chain connects TRBV7-2 to TRBJ2-7; 11 bases match TRBD1. Germline V gene data show CDR1 as SGHTA and CDR2 as FQGNSA. J lost 6 bases, V lost 5 bases, and 9 bases had no gene match. The CDR3 extends over 15 amino acids. The CDR3 region has the DNA TGTGCCAGCAGCGCCGCCGGGACAGGGGGTACCGAGCAGTACTTC. This gives the protein CASSAAGTGGTEQYF. The full variable domain, in which reference TRBV7-2 and TRBJ2-7 provide the parts outside the CDR3, is GAGVSQSPSNKVTEKGKDVELRCDPISGHTALYWYRQSLGQGLEFLIYFQGNSAPDKSGLPSDRFSAERTGGSVSTLTIQRTQQEDSAVYLCASSAAGTGGTEQYFGPGTRLTVT.

This clonotype was seen more than once but under ten times. The J gene is TRBJ1-5, the V gene TRBV19; D perhaps matches TRBD1 (6 bases). V was shortened by 6 bases and J by 5 bases, with 17 bases between the two germline ends. Per the germline V gene, CDR1 is LNHDA and CDR2 is SQIVND (reference sequence). This CDR3 has 15 residues. The chain's CDR3 is CASRYAGASYQPQHF. CDR3 DNA: TGTGCCAGTAGATACGCAGGGGCGTCCTATCAGCCCCAGCATTTT.

This clonotype was seen only a few times. The chain couples TRBV6-2 or TRBV6-3 to TRBJ2-7; 9 nucleotides agree with TRBD1. Germline V gene lookup returns CDR1 MNHEY and CDR2 SVGEGT. CDR3 length equals 15 residues. The V gene end was trimmed by 8 bases and the J gene end by 4 bases; junction bases not matched to a gene: 12. The CDR3 DNA sequence: TGTGCCAGCCGAAGTTTCGCGGGACAGGGTTACGAGCAGTACGTC. It is translated as CASRSFAGQGYEQYV.

In its sample, this clonotype was seen a few times. The CDR3 region has the DNA TGTGCCAGCAGCCCGACCCTCTCTTCTAGCCCCGGGGAGCTGTTTTTT. Amino acids: CASSPTLSSSPGELFF. This sequence joins TRBV3-1 and TRBJ2-2, with D tentatively TRBD2 (5 bases). CDR3 length: 16 residues. V was shortened by 4 bases and J by 6 bases, with 18 bases between the two germline ends. Germline assignment: CDR1 LGHDT and CDR2 YNNKEL (reference sequence).

This clonotype has just a few counts. The chain links TRBV5-4 to TRBJ2-5; D remains ambiguous. The V end lost 0 bases, the J end lost 1 base, and 7 bases lay between the germline ends. The CDR3 length is 14 residues. CDR1 and CDR2 (germline): SGHNT, YYREEE (reference sequence). This CDR3 is CASSLADSQETQYF. Here the CDR3 DNA reads TGTGCCAGCAGCTTGGCAGACTCCCAAGAGACCCAGTACTTC.

V is TRBV12-3 or TRBV12-4 and J is TRBJ1-1; 9 bases agree with TRBD1. Trimming cost V 6 bases and J 8 bases; bases outside gene matches: 7. CDR3 length: 13 amino acids. CDR3 sequence: CASRGTGPGEAFF. CDR3 coding DNA: TGTGCCAGCAGGGGGACAGGGCCAGGGGAAGCTTTCTTT.